Listed below are T cell receptor beta chains from one sample, sequenced in a study of CD8+CD57+ T cells in acquired aplastic anemia. TCRdb re-called the reads through MiXCR, storing one row per CDR3 protein. The sample contains roughly 150,000 distinct CDR3 sequences, around 45% of which appear only once. Sequencing was carried out using sorted CD4+, CD8+, or CD8+CD57+ T cells (not recorded which) from PBMCs. The receptors shown here come from a human donor in good health. Both conserved end residues are part of each CDR3. Each record gives: D gene, V gene, clone size, J gene, CDR3 length, CDR3 protein, CDR3 DNA. A D gene is named only where the DNA matches it firmly. Size is omitted from some rows. Given values are once, few, many or a class for expanded clones.

TRBD2	TRBV20-1	once	TRBJ2-5	15	CSVAGASGSQETQYF	TGCAGTGTCGCGGGGGCTAGCGGGAGCCAAGAGACCCAGTACTTC
.	TRBV2	.	TRBJ2-5	13	CATPPTNQETQYF	TGTGCCACTCCCCCAACTAACCAAGAGACCCAGTACTTC
.	TRBV19	many	TRBJ2-7	14	CASSKWGAVYEQYF	TGTGCCAGTAGTAAGTGGGGGGCGGTCTACGAGCAGTACTTC
.	TRBV14	many	TRBJ2-7	12	CASSPSLYEQYF	TGTGCCAGCAGCCCCTCGCTCTACGAGCAGTACTTC
.	TRBV15	.	TRBJ2-3	14	CATSRVGSIDTQYF	TGTGCCACCAGCAGAGTAGGGTCGATAGATACGCAGTATTTT
TRBD1	TRBV29-1	few	TRBJ2-7	13	CSVGVTGGGEQYF	TGCAGCGTTGGGGTGACAGGGGGCGGCGAGCAGTACTTC
.	TRBV3-1	.	TRBJ2-7	14	CASSQVGGQGEQYF	TGTGCCAGCAGCCAAGTGGGGGGACAAGGCGAGCAGTACTTC
.	TRBV7-6	few	TRBJ1-6	13	CASSSDVASPLHF	TGTGCCAGCAGCTCCGACGTTGCTTCACCCCTCCACTTT
TRBD1	TRBV5-1	many	TRBJ1-2	14	CASSLGTGGGGYTF	TGCGCCAGCAGCTTGGGAACAGGGGGCGGCGGCTACACCTTC
.	TRBV20-1	many	TRBJ2-1	14	CSALPGLPYNEQFF	TGCAGTGCCCTACCGGGACTGCCATACAATGAGCAGTTCTTC
TRBD1	TRBV7-9	.	TRBJ1-6	14	CASSPTMTGVDLHF	TGTGCCAGCAGTCCAACAATGACAGGGGTAGACCTCCACTTT
TRBD1	TRBV3-1	few	TRBJ2-1	18	CASSQGAPGQGRIGEQFF	TGTGCCAGCAGCCAAGGAGCTCCGGGACAGGGTCGTATCGGTGAGCAGTTCTTC
.	TRBV10-3	.	TRBJ2-2	12	CAISDGPGELFF	TGTGCCATCAGTGACGGACCGGGGGAGCTGTTTTTT
.	TRBV7-2	.	TRBJ2-1	11	CASSSTREQFF	TGTGCCAGCAGCTCTACCAGGGAGCAGTTCTTC
.	TRBV10-3	.	TRBJ1-1	16	CAISESAGRSYNEAFF	TGTGCCATCAGTGAGTCGGCAGGGAGGTCCTACAATGAAGCTTTCTTT
.	TRBV20-1	many	TRBJ1-1	15	CSARDWQGMNTEAFF	TGCAGTGCTAGAGACTGGCAGGGCATGAACACTGAAGCTTTCTTT
TRBD1	TRBV15	few	TRBJ1-2	14	CATSIGQGNYGYTF	TGTGCCACCAGCATAGGACAGGGGAACTATGGCTACACCTTC
.	TRBV6-6	.	TRBJ2-4	14	CASSYGGAKNIQYF	TGTGCCAGCAGTTACGGGGGAGCCAAAAACATTCAGTACTTC
TRBD1	TRBV9	.	TRBJ2-7	16	CASSIGPGTGGYEQYF	TGTGCCAGCAGCATCGGGCCCGGGACAGGGGGATACGAGCAGTACTTC
TRBD2	TRBV10-3	many	TRBJ2-2	14	CAIGTSGRLGELFF	TGTGCCATCGGGACTAGCGGGAGACTGGGGGAGCTGTTTTTT
.	TRBV10-3	.	TRBJ2-7	17	CAISESIRPDSSYEQYF	TGTGCCATCAGTGAGTCAATCCGTCCGGACAGCTCCTACGAGCAGTACTTC
.	TRBV7-3	.	TRBJ1-5	13	CASSLVGDQPQHF	TGTGCCAGCAGCTTAGTAGGAGATCAGCCCCAGCATTTT
.	TRBV29-1	many	TRBJ1-3	13	CSVRRYSGNTIYF	TGCAGCGTTCGGCGGTACTCTGGAAACACCATATATTTT
.	TRBV6-1	many	TRBJ1-2	13	CASERIGHYGYTF	TGTGCCAGCGAACGGATAGGGCACTATGGCTACACCTTC
TRBD1	TRBV2	many	TRBJ2-5	14	CASSEGTGRETQYF	TGTGCCAGCAGTGAGGGGACAGGGCGAGAGACCCAGTACTTC
TRBD2	TRBV20-1	.	TRBJ2-7	15	CSADPLRGRDYEQYF	TGCAGTGCTGACCCCCTGCGCGGGAGGGACTACGAGCAGTACTTC
.	TRBV19	.	TRBJ2-7	13	CASSSGYTYEQYF	TGTGCCAGTAGTTCTGGTTATACCTACGAGCAGTACTTC
.	TRBV2	many	TRBJ2-2	12	CASKERYGELFF	TGTGCCAGTAAAGAGCGGTACGGGGAGCTGTTTTTT
TRBD1	TRBV30	few	TRBJ1-4	13	CAWSGQPNEKLFF	TGTGCCTGGTCGGGACAGCCTAATGAAAAACTGTTTTTT
.	TRBV5-1	many	TRBJ2-3	12	CASSPGTDTQYF	TGCGCCAGCAGCCCGGGCACAGATACGCAGTATTTT
TRBD1	TRBV6-5	many	TRBJ1-6	14	CASSLGTANSPLHF	TGTGCCAGCAGTTTGGGGACAGCTAATTCACCCCTCCACTTT
.	TRBV9	many	TRBJ1-3	13	CASGHGNGNTIYF	TGTGCCAGCGGCCATGGGAATGGAAACACCATATATTTT
TRBD1	TRBV6-5	many	TRBJ1-2	14	CASSSLDRVGGYTF	TGTGCCAGCAGTTCACTCGACAGGGTGGGCGGCTACACCTTC
.	TRBV14	.	TRBJ2-1	12	CASSPGGYEQFF	TGTGCCAGCAGCCCTGGTGGTTATGAGCAGTTCTTC
.	TRBV24-1	few	TRBJ2-3	12	CATSDKRDTQYF	TGTGCCACCAGTGATAAAAGAGATACGCAGTATTTT
.	TRBV10-3	.	TRBJ2-1	14	CAIKRASDDNEQFF	TGCGCCATCAAGAGGGCTAGCGATGACAATGAGCAGTTCTTC
TRBD2	TRBV18	few	TRBJ2-1	13	CASSLAGANEQFF	TGTGCCAGCTCACTAGCGGGGGCCAATGAGCAGTTCTTC
.	TRBV11-1	.	TRBJ1-1	16	CASSAGVTKSNTEAFF	TGTGCCAGCAGCGCGGGGGTGACGAAAAGTAACACTGAAGCTTTCTTT
.	TRBV20-1	many	TRBJ2-3	16	CSARVGTGSGLGTQYF	TGCAGTGCTAGAGTGGGGACGGGGTCGGGCCTCGGAACGCAGTATTTT